Listed below are T cell receptor beta chains from one sample, sequenced in a study of cytomegalovirus exposure and HLA in healthy donors. The table came from immunoSEQ multiplex PCR; TCRdb's copy has only in-frame clones and leaves some out. Here the sample spans about 170,000 clones, around 82% being singletons. Sequenced input: PBMCs. The receptors were sampled from a male donor in good health and CMV-seronegative. Each CDR3 is given with its conserved first and last residue. The D gene is left open where the match is weak. Clone size appears in some rows only: once, few, many, or a class for an expanded clone.

CDR3 DNA: TGTGCCAGCAGCACTCAACTAGCGGGAGCTATAGATACGCAGTATTTT; CDR3 protein: CASSTQLAGAIDTQYF; J gene: TRBJ2-3; CDR3 length: 16; D gene: TRBD2; clone size: .; V gene: TRBV7-2
CDR3 DNA: TGCAGCGTTGAACCGTTCCTAGTTCGGAGCGAGCAGTACTTC; CDR3 protein: CSVEPFLVRSEQYF; J gene: TRBJ2-7; CDR3 length: 14; D gene: .; clone size: .; V gene: TRBV29-1
CDR3 DNA: TGTGCCAGCAGCGCCGCTAGCGGGCGGATAGAGACCCAGTACTTC; CDR3 protein: CASSAASGRIETQYF; J gene: TRBJ2-5; CDR3 length: 15; D gene: TRBD2; clone size: .; V gene: TRBV7-6
CDR3 DNA: TGTGCCAGCAGTTACGGCCAGGGAAGCAATCAGCCCCAGCATTTT; CDR3 protein: CASSYGQGSNQPQHF; J gene: TRBJ1-5; CDR3 length: 15; D gene: .; clone size: .; V gene: TRBV6-5
CDR3 DNA: TGCGCCGGCAGCCAAGACCCCACCTTCACTAGCGGGGATAATACGCAGTATTTT; CDR3 protein: CAGSQDPTFTSGDNTQYF; J gene: TRBJ2-3; CDR3 length: 18; D gene: TRBD2; clone size: .; V gene: TRBV4-1
CDR3 DNA: TGCGCCAGCAGTGAGTCGGCGGGAGGGCCCTACAATGAGCAGTTCTTC; CDR3 protein: CASSESAGGPYNEQFF; J gene: TRBJ2-1; CDR3 length: 16; D gene: TRBD2; clone size: .; V gene: TRBV10-1
CDR3 DNA: TGTGCCAGCAGCAGTAACAGGGGCTACAATGAGCAGTTCTTC; CDR3 protein: CASSSNRGYNEQFF; J gene: TRBJ2-1; CDR3 length: 14; D gene: TRBD1; clone size: .; V gene: TRBV11-2
CDR3 DNA: TGTGCCAGCAGCCCCCGAGAGGACAGGATGGGCCACGAGCAGTACTTC; CDR3 protein: CASSPREDRMGHEQYF; J gene: TRBJ2-7; CDR3 length: 16; D gene: .; clone size: .; V gene: TRBV21-1
CDR3 DNA: TGTGCCAGCCTCGACGGGGTCTTGGAAGCTTTCTTT; CDR3 protein: CASLDGVLEAFF; J gene: TRBJ1-1; CDR3 length: 12; D gene: .; clone size: .; V gene: TRBV19
CDR3 DNA: TGTGCCAGTAAGCCGGGGTTCGGGGAGCTGTTTTTT; CDR3 protein: CASKPGFGELFF; J gene: TRBJ2-2; CDR3 length: 12; D gene: .; clone size: .; V gene: TRBV19
CDR3 DNA: TGTGCCAGCAGTGAAGCAGAGTCCAGGGGAAGCTATAATTCACCCCTCCACTTT; CDR3 protein: CASSEAESRGSYNSPLHF; J gene: TRBJ1-6; CDR3 length: 18; D gene: .; clone size: .; V gene: TRBV6-1
CDR3 DNA: TGTGCCAGCAGCTTAGAGTGGACTAGCGGATTCACAGATACGCAGTATTTT; CDR3 protein: CASSLEWTSGFTDTQYF; J gene: TRBJ2-3; CDR3 length: 17; D gene: TRBD2; clone size: .; V gene: TRBV7-8
CDR3 DNA: TGTGCCAGCAGCGCCGGAGGCTACTACGAGCAGTACTTC; CDR3 protein: CASSAGGYYEQYF; J gene: TRBJ2-7; CDR3 length: 13; D gene: .; clone size: once; V gene: TRBV9
CDR3 DNA: TGCGCCAGCGCGGACAGGGGCGCCACCCTCACAGATACGCAGTATTTT; CDR3 protein: CASADRGATLTDTQYF; J gene: TRBJ2-3; CDR3 length: 16; D gene: TRBD1; clone size: .; V gene: TRBV10-2
CDR3 DNA: TGTGCCAGCAGCAAAGAGGAGACTTACTGCTTCAATGAGCAGTTCTTC; CDR3 protein: CASSKEETYCFNEQFF; J gene: TRBJ2-1; CDR3 length: 16; D gene: .; clone size: .; V gene: TRBV21-1
CDR3 DNA: TGTGCCTGGAGTCAGGGTTTAACTAGCGGGAGGAGCTACGAGCAGTACTTC; CDR3 protein: CAWSQGLTSGRSYEQYF; J gene: TRBJ2-7; CDR3 length: 17; D gene: TRBD2; clone size: .; V gene: TRBV30
CDR3 DNA: TGTGCCTGGAAAGGGCTAGCGGGAGGAGGCGAGCAGTACTTC; CDR3 protein: CAWKGLAGGGEQYF; J gene: TRBJ2-7; CDR3 length: 14; D gene: TRBD2; clone size: .; V gene: TRBV30
CDR3 DNA: TGTGCCAGCAGCTTAGAATGGGGGAGGGCCTACGAGCAGTACTTC; CDR3 protein: CASSLEWGRAYEQYF; J gene: TRBJ2-7; CDR3 length: 15; D gene: TRBD2; clone size: .; V gene: TRBV7-2
CDR3 DNA: TGCGCCAGCAGCTTGGCTCAGGGCTATAATTCACCCCTCCACTTT; CDR3 protein: CASSLAQGYNSPLHF; J gene: TRBJ1-6; CDR3 length: 15; D gene: .; clone size: .; V gene: TRBV5-1
CDR3 DNA: TGTGCCAGCAGCGTCGACAGGGGGCAAGACTATGGCTACACCTTC; CDR3 protein: CASSVDRGQDYGYTF; J gene: TRBJ1-2; CDR3 length: 15; D gene: TRBD1; clone size: .; V gene: TRBV7-8
CDR3 DNA: TGTGCCAGCAGCCAAGATAATTTGGGGGCCGGTGGCTACACCTTC; CDR3 protein: CASSQDNLGAGGYTF; J gene: TRBJ1-2; CDR3 length: 15; D gene: .; clone size: .; V gene: TRBV14
CDR3 DNA: TGTGCCAGCAGGAACCTAGCGGGGAGGGAGGATGAGCAGTTCTTC; CDR3 protein: CASRNLAGREDEQFF; J gene: TRBJ2-1; CDR3 length: 15; D gene: TRBD2; clone size: .; V gene: TRBV6-5
CDR3 DNA: TGTGCCACGGGGTCCCGAATCTACAATGGCTACACCTTC; CDR3 protein: CATGSRIYNGYTF; J gene: TRBJ1-2; CDR3 length: 13; D gene: .; clone size: .; V gene: TRBV19
CDR3 DNA: TGTGCCAGCCTGGGCAGCATGAACACTGAAGCTTTCTTT; CDR3 protein: CASLGSMNTEAFF; J gene: TRBJ1-1; CDR3 length: 13; D gene: .; clone size: .; V gene: TRBV6-5
CDR3 DNA: TGCAGCGTTGAAAGTAGAGGTACAGGGAACACTGAAGCTTTCTTT; CDR3 protein: CSVESRGTGNTEAFF; J gene: TRBJ1-1; CDR3 length: 15; D gene: .; clone size: .; V gene: TRBV29-1
CDR3 DNA: TGTGCCTGGGGACAGGGGGCAGGAGGACAGCCCCAGCATTTT; CDR3 protein: CAWGQGAGGQPQHF; J gene: TRBJ1-5; CDR3 length: 14; D gene: TRBD1; clone size: .; V gene: TRBV30
CDR3 DNA: TGTGCCATCAGTAGCAGGGGGCGCCACGGCTACACCTTC; CDR3 protein: CAISSRGRHGYTF; J gene: TRBJ1-2; CDR3 length: 13; D gene: TRBD1; clone size: .; V gene: TRBV10-3
CDR3 DNA: TGTGCCAGCAGTTCATTCGAGCAGTACTTC; CDR3 protein: CASSSFEQYF; J gene: TRBJ2-7; CDR3 length: 10; D gene: .; clone size: .; V gene: TRBV28
CDR3 DNA: TGTGCCTGCCGGGGGGCTAGCACAGATACGCAGTATTTT; CDR3 protein: CACRGASTDTQYF; J gene: TRBJ2-3; CDR3 length: 13; D gene: .; clone size: .; V gene: TRBV7-6
CDR3 DNA: TGTGCCAGTCTGGACTACACCACAAATACGCAGTATTTT; CDR3 protein: CASLDYTTNTQYF; J gene: TRBJ2-3; CDR3 length: 13; D gene: .; clone size: .; V gene: TRBV9
CDR3 DNA: TGTGCCAGCAGCCCACGTCTAGTAGTCCACGAGCAGTACTTC; CDR3 protein: CASSPRLVVHEQYF; J gene: TRBJ2-7; CDR3 length: 14; D gene: .; clone size: .; V gene: TRBV9
CDR3 DNA: TGTGCCAGTAGTATAGGGCTAGCGGGAGGGGAGACAAAATACAATGAGCAGTTCTTC; CDR3 protein: CASSIGLAGGETKYNEQFF; J gene: TRBJ2-1; CDR3 length: 19; D gene: TRBD2; clone size: .; V gene: TRBV19
CDR3 DNA: TGTGCCAGCTCACCGGACAGCGGATTCTATGACTACACCTTC; CDR3 protein: CASSPDSGFYDYTF; J gene: TRBJ1-2; CDR3 length: 14; D gene: .; clone size: .; V gene: TRBV18
CDR3 DNA: TGTGCCAGCAGAAAAGGCCGGGACACCTCATACGAGCAGTACTTC; CDR3 protein: CASRKGRDTSYEQYF; J gene: TRBJ2-7; CDR3 length: 15; D gene: .; clone size: .; V gene: TRBV6-1
CDR3 DNA: TGTGCCAGCAGCCCGCGGACAGGGTGGGACGAGCAGTACTTC; CDR3 protein: CASSPRTGWDEQYF; J gene: TRBJ2-7; CDR3 length: 14; D gene: TRBD1; clone size: once; V gene: TRBV7-7
CDR3 DNA: TGTGCTAGTGGTCCCACCCGGACAGGCCCTGCCAATGAGCAGTTCTTC; CDR3 protein: CASGPTRTGPANEQFF; J gene: TRBJ2-1; CDR3 length: 16; D gene: TRBD1; clone size: few; V gene: TRBV12-5
CDR3 DNA: TGTGCTAGTGGTTTGGTAGCTAGCGGTTATGGCGGGGAGCTGTTTTTT; CDR3 protein: CASGLVASGYGGELFF; J gene: TRBJ2-2; CDR3 length: 16; D gene: TRBD2; clone size: .; V gene: TRBV12-5
CDR3 DNA: TGCGCCAGCAGCTTGGCGGGGTATGGAAACACCATATATTTT; CDR3 protein: CASSLAGYGNTIYF; J gene: TRBJ1-3; CDR3 length: 14; D gene: .; clone size: .; V gene: TRBV5-1
CDR3 DNA: TGCGCCAGCAGCTTGGCCGGAGGACAGGGGGCAGGGGAGACCCAGTACTTC; CDR3 protein: CASSLAGGQGAGETQYF; J gene: TRBJ2-5; CDR3 length: 17; D gene: TRBD1; clone size: .; V gene: TRBV5-1
CDR3 DNA: TGCGCCAGCAGTGGGGGACTAGCGGGGGGTCGCTCCTACAATGAGCAGTTCTTC; CDR3 protein: CASSGGLAGGRSYNEQFF; J gene: TRBJ2-1; CDR3 length: 18; D gene: TRBD2; clone size: .; V gene: TRBV10-2
CDR3 DNA: TGTGCCACCTCGACAGAACTTAATGAAAAACTGTTTTTT; CDR3 protein: CATSTELNEKLFF; J gene: TRBJ1-4; CDR3 length: 13; D gene: .; clone size: once; V gene: TRBV10-3
CDR3 DNA: TGCAGCGTCGGCTGGGAGGCCAATCAGCCCCAGCATTTT; CDR3 protein: CSVGWEANQPQHF; J gene: TRBJ1-5; CDR3 length: 13; D gene: .; clone size: .; V gene: TRBV29-1
CDR3 DNA: TGTGCCAGCAGGGTGACAGGGGACTCACCCCTCCACTTT; CDR3 protein: CASRVTGDSPLHF; J gene: TRBJ1-6; CDR3 length: 13; D gene: TRBD1; clone size: once; V gene: TRBV6-5
CDR3 DNA: TGTGCCAGCAGCCTTAGAGGGAACACTGAAGCTTTCTTT; CDR3 protein: CASSLRGNTEAFF; J gene: TRBJ1-1; CDR3 length: 13; D gene: .; clone size: .; V gene: TRBV6-4